A single sample gave rise to the 9 T cell receptor beta chains below, sequenced in a study of T cells in Graves' hyperthyroidism and ophthalmopathy. Researchers took RNA transcripts and amplified the TCR beta CDR3 regions from them. The HTBI primer set drove a first-round RT-PCR of the TCR CDR3. TCRdb re-derived calls from the multiplex PCR reads in MiXCR, one entry per CDR3 protein. The sample lists 600,000 or so distinct CDR3 sequences; about 14% were seen once. Sequencing used blood. These receptors originate from a woman in her forties or fifties with Graves' ophthalmopathy.

This sequence joins TRBV5-5 and TRBJ1-2, with D possibly being TRBD1 (6 bases). The V and J ends lost 4 bases and 3 bases respectively, with 16 bases between them. The CDR3 totals 15 residues. Germline loops: CDR1 SGHKS, CDR2 YYEKEE (reference sequence). CDR3 protein: CASSQDSPNHYGYTF. The CDR3 nucleotides read TGTGCCAGCAGCCAGGACAGCCCAAACCACTATGGCTACACCTTC. The full variable domain, its missing parts supplied by reference TRBV5-5 and TRBJ1-2, is DAGVTQSPTHLIKTRGQQVTLRCSPISGHKSVSWYQQVLGQGPQFIFQYYEKEERGRGNFPDRFSARQFPNYSSELNVNALLLGDSALYLCASSQDSPNHYGYTFGSGTRLTVV.

This clonotype was seen at least ten times. This chain joins TRBV12-3 or TRBV12-4 and TRBJ1-2; the D is unclear. With 7 bases removed from V and 0 bases from J, the gap between germline ends came to 15 bases. The CDR3 contains 15 residues. The chain's CDR3 is CASTFSGSANYGYTF. The DNA for the CDR3 is TGTGCCAGCACCTTCAGTGGCAGCGCTAACTATGGCTACACCTTC.

The rearrangement uses TRBV4-2 and TRBJ1-1; no clear D gene. CDR3 length equals 16 residues. CDR1 is LGHNA and CDR2 is YNFKEQ in the germline V gene. Between the trimmed V and J ends, which lost 2 bases and 0 bases, there was a span of 13 bases. CDR3 in amino acids: CASSQKNMNMNTEAFF. The CDR3, as DNA: TGTGCCAGCAGCCAAAAAAACATGAACATGAACACTGAAGCTTTCTTT.

This clonotype was seen only a few times. This rearrangement joins TRBV10-3 to TRBJ1-1, with D possibly being TRBD1 (5 bases). The ends were cut back, 4 bases at V and 8 bases at J, with 11 bases in the middle. The CDR3 runs 12 residues. Germline V gene data show CDR1 as ENHRY and CDR2 as SYGVKD. The CDR3 spells CAISGTGTEAFF. The CDR3, as DNA: TGTGCCATCAGTGGGACCGGGACGGAAGCTTTCTTT.

This clonotype was counted between two and nine times. The chain is built from TRBV19 and TRBJ1-5; TRBD1 agrees at 9 bases. Germline loops: CDR1 LNHDA, CDR2 SQIVND (reference sequence). Germline trimming cut 5 bases from V and 3 bases from J; bases unmatched to any gene: 14. This CDR3 comprises 18 residues. In nucleotides, the CDR3 is TGTGCCAGTAGTGATACCGGTGGGACAGGGTGGGCCAATCAGCCCCAGCATTTT. It yields the protein CASSDTGGTGWANQPQHF.

This clonotype was picked up many times. The chain couples TRBV13 to TRBJ2-3; 12 bases are shared with TRBD2. CDR3 length: 17 amino acids. V shed 5 bases, J shed 6 bases, and the junction held 12 bases outside the gene matches. Per germline, CDR1 PRHDT and CDR2 FYEKMQ (reference sequence). The CDR3 reads CASSPSPLAGGPDTQYF. As DNA, the CDR3 is TGTGCCAGCAGCCCCTCGCCCCTAGCGGGAGGGCCCGATACGCAGTATTTT.

This clonotype has more than one count but fewer than ten. The gene calls are TRBV24-1 and TRBJ2-1, with D uncertain. Germline V CDR1 and CDR2: KGHDR, SFDVKD. V lost 6 bases and J 9 bases, leaving 11 bases between the germline ends. There are 12 residues in the CDR3. CDR3 coding DNA: TGTGCCACCAGTTTAAAGGGTCGTGAGCAGTTCTTC. Protein product: CATSLKGREQFF.

This clonotype was counted many times. This chain links TRBV11-3 with TRBJ2-1; 8 positions match TRBD1. Germline V gives CDR1 SGHNT, CDR2 YENEEA. The CDR3 totals 17 residues. Losses at the gene ends were 0 bases for V and 5 bases for J; bases not matched to a gene: 9. The CDR3 DNA reads as TGTGCCAGCAGCTTAGAAGTGGGGACAGGCGGACACAATGAGCAGTTCTTC. Encoded protein: CASSLEVGTGGHNEQFF. Supplemented by reference TRBV11-3 and TRBJ2-1, the full variable domain reads EAGVVQSPRYKIIEKKQPVAFWCNPISGHNTLYWYLQNLGQGPELLIRYENEEAVDDSQLPKDRFSAERLKGVDSTLKIQPAELGDSAVYLCASSLEVGTGGHNEQFFGPGTRLTVL.

This clonotype came up many times. This chain links TRBV7-2 with TRBJ1-2; a weak D match, TRBD1 (5 bases). The CDR3 extends over 15 amino acids. Per the germline V gene, CDR1 is SGHTA and CDR2 is FQGNSA. Trimming left V 7 bases short and J 1 base short, with 16 bases between. CDR3 in amino acids: CASNRRGGLNYGYTF. CDR3 sequence (DNA): TGTGCCAGCAACCGCCGGGGGGGTCTTAACTATGGCTACACCTTC.